The entry below gives a single T cell receptor (beta chain) sequence along with its context. Its antigen is currently not known. The sample holds no much larger clone one base away, and base qualities are not on file. This sample is part of a study of T cell responses to AZD1222 COVID-19 vaccine (dated by TCRdb to 2020 to 2023). Concerning the study at large: TCR sequencing was performed for 230 to 250 trial participants, of whom around 200 were given two doses of AZD1222 and around 26 were given two doses of MenACWY control vaccine. Trial participants were enrolled into age subgroups of 18-55, 56-69 and 70-plus years, which contained 148, 28 and 57 TCR-sequenced participants, respectively. Summary of the overall study and its limitations: Reportedly, close to half of the unique spike-specific TCRs recognized epitopes lying outside the regions that are mutated in the B.1.351 and B.1.1.7 variants. The whole spike protein was spanned by vaccine-associated CD4 TCRs, and dominant responses were seen in regions 160-218 and 743-854. In the small 56-69-year group, the increase in depth fell short of significance, most likely because of low power. After two AZD1222 doses, spike-specific TCR breadth and depth were significantly higher than at day 0 and than in MenACWY recipients. No day 14 peak-response samples were available, so repertoires were characterized only after the peak T cell response. Only five to seven AZD1222 recipients were SARS-CoV-2 seropositive at baseline, limiting conclusions about previously exposed vaccinees. Most participants were white British and females outnumbered males, and the authors suggested that clonal diversity may have been underestimated.

The time point tag for this specimen amounts to: about 28 days (+/-7) after the second vaccine dose. AZD1222 recipients with second doses at about 4 weeks or about 12 weeks were pooled, because spike-specific TCR depth and breadth did not differ between schedules. Vaccinee samples came from UK trials COV001 and COV002, including a single-blind randomized controlled phase 2/3 trial of AZD1222 (ChAdOx1 nCoV-19) in healthy adults. Trial participant PBMC samples were collected at day 0 and day 28 after the second dose for TCRbeta chain sequencing. The CDR3 regions of human TCRbeta chains were analyzed by immunosequencing. The original methods were these. TCRs in the repertoires were matched against a reference library of SARS-CoV-2-specific TCRs that had been generated with the MIRA antigen-specificity platform. Breadth was defined as the fraction of unique TCRs that were SARS-CoV-2-associated. Depth was defined as the fraction of total T cells that were SARS-CoV-2-associated. Using the MIRA data, each spike-specific TCR was mapped to the spike region that the TCR reacts to and placed in a CD4 or CD8 class. Log10-transformed breadth and depth values were compared by one-way ANOVA with Sidak's multiple comparisons tests. Not all clones reach the TCRdb copy of this immuneACCESS table, which keeps in-frame sequences only. Checked studies attribute under half of the gap to unresolved V genes and leave the rest unexplained. V, J and clone size reflect that table, while D and trimming were determined from the DNA. For this sample the table gives about 160,000 clones, of which 92% were detected only once. The top ten constitute around 0.98% of the sample.

Counted from cysteine to phenylalanine, this CDR3 has 15 amino acids. The CDR3 DNA has 45 bases and is translated from base 1. According to the germline V gene, CDR1 reads SGHAT and CDR2 reads FQNNGV. Germline trimming: 5 bases from V, 3 bases from J; junction bases outside gene matches: 3. The clonotype comes from an adult who received the AZD1222 COVID-19 vaccine. The V and J segments used are TRBV11-2 and TRBJ2-2, and 10 junction bases match TRBD1. Source: peripheral blood, taken 28 days after the second AZD1222 dose. The DNA reads as follows: TGTGCCAGCAGCCCGGGACAGGGGTACACCGGGGAGCTGTTTTTT. It translates as CASSPGQGYTGELFF.